This T cell receptor (beta chain) was sequenced during a study of blood T cell repertoires in COVID-19. Whole-study context: Sample material is recorded as cDNA or gDNA derived from T cells, B-cell-depleted T cells, or PBMCs.

Clones were read by immunoSEQ multiplex PCR, and TCRdb kept only the in-frame ones, dropping some. The sample records tens of thousands of clones, about 82% being singletons. The CDR3 has 15 amino acids. V lost 4 bases and J 0 bases, leaving 9 bases between the germline ends. Germline V gene lookup returns CDR1 KGHSH and CDR2 LQKENI. The sequencing input was peripheral blood. The clonotype originates from a woman at least 80 years old in a cohort sampled during active or convalescent COVID-19. The chain joins TRBV18 to TRBJ2-2; possible D gene TRBD2, 6 bases. As DNA, the CDR3 is TGTGCCAGCTCACTGGGACTCTCGAACACCGGGGAGCTGTTTTTT. Encoded protein: CASSLGLSNTGELFF.